The TCR beta chain under discussion was sequenced for a study of blood T cell repertoires in COVID-19. Under the authors' procedure: Amplification from reference gene primers served as the basis for estimated nucleated cell counts. Data came from immunoSEQ multiplex PCR; TCRdb stores just in-frame clones and leaves some out. That table supplies the V and J calls and clone size; D and trimming were determined from the DNA. Of 130,000 to 150,000 clones in the sample, 80% to 90% were seen once. Looked up from germline, CDR1 is SGDLS and CDR2 is YYNGEE. The CDR3 contains 16 residues. J gave up 4 bases and V 2 bases, and 7 bases lay outside the gene matches.

The specimen sequenced was peripheral blood. The sequence was collected from a woman in her sixties or seventies with COVID-19, enrolled during active disease. The chain employs TRBV9 and TRBJ2-1; 9 bases agree with TRBD1. CDR3 nucleotide sequence: TGTGCCAGCAGCGTTGGTGGACAGGGGAAATACAATGAGCAGTTCTTC. It is translated as CASSVGGQGKYNEQFF.